Listed below are T cell receptor beta chains from one sample, sequenced in a study of T cells after yellow fever vaccination. TCRdb processed the 5' RACE reads anew with MiXCR; each CDR3 protein has one entry. This sample has under 700,000 distinct CDR3 sequences; 17% occur once, and the top ten carry around 15%. The sample here was PBMCs, taken around 5 days after the first yellow fever vaccination. These receptors were obtained from a man between 18 and 35 years old who received the YFV17D yellow fever vaccine. Each CDR3 is given with its conserved first and last residue. D genes are given only for firm matches. Clone size is not always given. Where it is, it says once, few, many or a class for expanded clones.

v_gene	d_gene	abundance	j_gene	CDR3aa	CDR3nt
TRBV7-2	NA	NA	TRBJ2-1	CASSFGTDSYNEQFF	TGTGCCAGCAGCTTTGGTACGGACAGCTACAATGAGCAGTTCTTC
TRBV5-5	TRBD1	NA	TRBJ1-4	CASSPMTGWNEKLFF	TGTGCCAGCAGCCCGATGACAGGGTGGAATGAAAAACTGTTTTTT
TRBV7-2	TRBD2	few	TRBJ2-3	CASRSGGADTQYF	TGTGCCAGCAGGAGCGGGGGGGCGGATACGCAGTATTTT
TRBV29-1	NA	few	TRBJ2-2	CSVTDRNTGELFF	TGCAGCGTTACCGACAGGAACACCGGGGAGCTGTTTTTT
TRBV29-1	TRBD2	few	TRBJ2-7	CSVVRGGSEQYF	TGCAGCGTTGTGCGGGGGGGAAGCGAGCAGTACTTC
TRBV6-5	NA	NA	TRBJ1-6	CASSYQGTVSPLHF	TGTGCCAGCAGTTACCAGGGCACCGTCTCACCCCTCCACTTT
TRBV7-2	TRBD1	NA	TRBJ2-7	CASRGTGGAEQYF	TGTGCCAGCAGGGGGACAGGGGGCGCGGAGCAGTACTTC
TRBV2	NA	NA	TRBJ1-5	CASSPQVYSNQPQHF	TGTGCCAGCAGTCCACAGGTTTATAGCAATCAGCCCCAGCATTTT
TRBV9	NA	many	TRBJ2-4	CASSPRWGVGAKNIQYF	TGTGCCAGCAGCCCAAGATGGGGGGTCGGAGCCAAAAACATTCAGTACTTC
TRBV4-3	NA	NA	TRBJ1-1	CASSQEWEGPEAFF	TGCGCCAGCAGCCAAGAGTGGGAAGGACCTGAAGCTTTCTTT
TRBV14	NA	few	TRBJ1-6	CASSGGRNSYNSPLHF	TGTGCCAGCAGCGGAGGGAGGAACTCCTATAATTCACCCCTCCACTTT
TRBV3-1	NA	few	TRBJ1-6	CASTLGHVGSPLHF	TGTGCCAGCACCCTCGGACATGTAGGGTCACCCCTCCACTTT
TRBV12-3/TRBV12-4	TRBD2	few	TRBJ2-1	CASSLAGGYEQFF	TGTGCCAGCAGTCTAGCGGGGGGTTATGAGCAGTTCTTC
TRBV5-1	NA	NA	TRBJ1-6	CASSLEVGTAFSPLHF	TGCGCCAGCAGCTTGGAAGTTGGGACGGCTTTCTCACCCCTCCACTTT
TRBV12-3/TRBV12-4	TRBD1	NA	TRBJ1-2	CASGRQGIYGYTF	TGTGCCAGCGGGAGACAGGGAATCTATGGCTACACCTTC
TRBV20-1	TRBD2	NA	TRBJ2-1	CSARLPGGLNEQFF	TGCAGTGCTAGGTTACCGGGGGGGCTTAATGAGCAGTTCTTC
TRBV5-1	NA	few	TRBJ2-1	CASSPDRANNEQFF	TGCGCCAGCAGTCCGGACAGAGCTAATAATGAGCAGTTCTTC
TRBV6-1	NA	NA	TRBJ2-1	CASSEAEGRLYNEQFF	TGTGCCAGCAGTGAAGCTGAGGGTAGGCTCTACAATGAGCAGTTCTTC
TRBV27	TRBD2	few	TRBJ2-3	CASSLLAGGPSTDTQYF	TGTGCCAGCAGTTTACTAGCGGGGGGACCTAGCACAGATACGCAGTATTTT
TRBV19	NA	few	TRBJ1-2	CASMGRGYTF	TGTGCCAGTATGGGACGTGGCTACACCTTC
TRBV3-1	NA	NA	TRBJ1-5	CASSQGLGGNQPQHF	TGTGCCAGCAGCCAAGGACTAGGGGGCAATCAGCCCCAGCATTTT
TRBV7-2	NA	few	TRBJ1-1	CASSNRVEAFF	TGTGCCAGCAGCAACAGGGTTGAAGCTTTCTTT
TRBV6-5	NA	few	TRBJ1-1	CASSYSLPNTEAFF	TGTGCCAGCAGTTACTCACTCCCGAACACTGAAGCTTTCTTT
TRBV6-1	NA	NA	TRBJ1-1	CASSDYPVTGWPEAFF	TGTGCCAGCAGTGACTACCCTGTCACGGGGTGGCCTGAAGCTTTCTTT
TRBV4-3	NA	many	TRBJ1-2	CASSQDWGHYGYTF	TGCGCCAGCAGCCAAGATTGGGGGCACTATGGCTACACCTTC
TRBV4-3	NA	NA	TRBJ1-1	CASSLTRMNTEAFF	TGCGCCAGCAGCCTGACGCGAATGAACACTGAAGCTTTCTTT
TRBV20-1	NA	NA	TRBJ2-1	CSASGGYNEQLF	TGCAGTGCTAGCGGGGGCTACAATGAGCAGCTCTTC
TRBV28	NA	many	TRBJ1-1	CASAGLMNTEAFF	TGTGCCAGCGCCGGTTTGATGAACACTGAAGCTTTCTTT
TRBV20-1	TRBD2	NA	TRBJ2-1	CSAPIGLAVYNEQFF	TGCAGTGCTCCAATCGGACTAGCGGTATACAATGAGCAGTTCTTC
TRBV5-1	NA	few	TRBJ2-5	CASSPREGGIETQYF	TGCGCCAGCAGCCCTAGGGAAGGGGGGATCGAGACCCAGTACTTC
TRBV7-9	NA	few	TRBJ2-5	CASSSVGRRQETQYF	TGTGCCAGCAGCTCGGTCGGCAGGCGCCAAGAGACCCAGTACTTC
TRBV6-2/TRBV6-3	NA	few	TRBJ2-1	CASSRKPRGNEQFF	TGTGCCAGCAGCCGTAAGCCGCGGGGCAATGAGCAGTTCTTC
TRBV2	NA	NA	TRBJ2-3	CASSTGPADTQYF	TGTGCCAGCAGTACCGGACCCGCAGATACGCAGTATTTT
TRBV7-3	NA	few	TRBJ1-1	CASSLMARVNTEAFF	TGTGCCAGCAGCTTAATGGCCAGGGTGAACACTGAAGCTTTCTTT
TRBV12-3/TRBV12-4	NA	many	TRBJ2-2	CASSSPGGELFF	TGTGCCAGCAGTTCTCCCGGCGGGGAGCTGTTTTTT
TRBV19	TRBD1	NA	TRBJ2-3	CASRTGRIDTQYF	TGTGCCAGCCGGACAGGGCGTATTGATACGCAGTATTTT
TRBV5-4	NA	few	TRBJ2-5	CASSGFWEETQYF	TGTGCCAGCAGTGGTTTTTGGGAGGAGACCCAGTACTTC